These 28 T cell receptor beta chains were all obtained from the same sample, sequenced in a study of regulatory T cells in long-lasting Graves disease. Construction of TCR beta libraries relied on iRepertoire HTBI primers and on Arm-PCR targeting CDR3 regions. TCRdb analysed the multiplex PCR reads with MiXCR anew, one entry per CDR3 protein. The table lists roughly 410,000 distinct CDR3 sequences, about 15% of them singletons, with about 8.2% in the top ten. Stated time point: newly diagnosed GD, antithyroid drugs for less than 3 months. PBMCs were the source of the RNA used for TCR sequencing. The sample also formed part of further work on T cells in Graves' hyperthyroidism and ophthalmopathy.

This sample comprised peripheral blood mononuclear cells (PBMCs), obtained at new diagnosis, from a patient treated with antithyroid drugs. These receptors originate from a middle-aged woman with Graves disease.

The gene calls are TRBV19 and TRBJ1-4; D is possibly TRBD1 (6 bases). V gave up 6 bases and J gave up 8 bases, with 16 bases separating them. Germline V gene data show CDR1 as LNHDA and CDR2 as SQIVND (reference sequence). The CDR3 has 14 amino acids. The CDR3 DNA follows: TGTGCCAGTAGCGCGGGGGGGCTGGGGGAAAAACTGTTTTTT. It encodes CASSAGGLGEKLFF.

This clonotype has at least ten counts. Compared with germline, one end of the junction differs, possibly owing to a read error. This chain uses TRBV3-1 with TRBJ1-6; possibly TRBD1 for D (6 bases). Germline values: CDR1 LGHDT, CDR2 YNNKEL (reference sequence). The CDR3 is 13 amino acids. CDR3 loop: CANSQGPESPLHF. In nucleotides, the CDR3 is TGTGCCAACAGCCAGGGGCCGGAATCACCCCTCCACTTT.

This clonotype was picked up many times. The chain links TRBV7-3 to TRBJ2-1; the D is unclear. The CDR3 is made up of 13 amino acids. Trimming cost V 5 bases and J 3 bases, with 8 bases left between them. CDR1 is SGHTA, CDR2 FQGTGA, per germline. CDR3 DNA: TGTGCCAGCAGCCCCACCATCTACAATGAGCAGTTCTTC. Amino acid sequence: CASSPTIYNEQFF.

The chain uses TRBV4-1 and TRBJ2-1, with D possibly TRBD2 on 6 matching bases. The CDR3 sequence is 16 residues long. V lost 4 bases and J 7 bases, leaving 20 bases between the germline ends. CDR1 is MGHRA, CDR2 YSYEKL, per germline. Written as DNA, the CDR3 is TGCGCCAGCAGCCTGTGGACTACTTCCCCCCCTAATGAGCAGTTCTTC. Its translation: CASSLWTTSPPNEQFF.

This clonotype was counted many times. The V and J genes are TRBV12-5 and TRBJ2-7, with 7 bases identical to TRBD2. This CDR3 is 16 amino acids long. The germline gives CDR1 LGHNT, CDR2 FRNRAP. V was pared by 0 bases and J by 0 bases, with 5 bases of the junction left unmatched. The CDR3 nucleotides read TGTGCTAGTGGTTTGGTTATCGGCGGGAGCTCCTACGAGCAGTACTTC. This codes for CASGLVIGGSSYEQYF.

The chain joins TRBV10-2 to TRBJ2-7, with D possibly being TRBD1 (6 bases). V was trimmed by 6 bases and J by 5 bases, leaving 23 bases between them. The CDR3 sequence is 16 residues long. Germline V lookup: CDR1 WSHSY, CDR2 SAAADI. The CDR3 DNA is TGCGCCAGCAGAGAAACTTTACAGGGACCCAAAAACGAGCAGTACTTC. The encoded protein is CASRETLQGPKNEQYF.

J is TRBJ1-4 and V is TRBV4-3; 8 bases are shared with TRBD1. This CDR3 has 16 residues. Germline-derived CDR1 and CDR2 are LGHNA and YSLEER. The trim removed 4 bases at V and 2 bases at J, leaving 6 bases unmatched. This chain's CDR3 is CASSRDRGFTNEKLFF. The CDR3 nucleotides read TGCGCCAGCAGCCGCGACAGGGGTTTTACTAATGAAAAACTGTTTTTT.

Written as DNA, the CDR3 is TGCGCCAGCAGTTGGGGGGGACAGGGCCACAATGAGCAGTTCTTC. Its protein is CASSWGGQGHNEQFF. The V gene is TRBV5-1, the J gene TRBJ2-1, with 9 bases fitting TRBD1. Germline-derived CDR1 and CDR2 are SGHRS and YFSETQ. J was trimmed by 5 bases and V by 5 bases; bases with no gene match: 8. The CDR3 sequence is 15 residues long.

This clonotype has a count of ten or more. The chain has TRBV19 and TRBJ2-2; 8 bases fit TRBD2. The V gene end was trimmed by 7 bases and the J gene end by 8 bases; junction bases not matched to a gene: 9. Germline CDR1 reads LNHDA; CDR2 reads SQIVND (reference sequence). The CDR3 runs to 14 residues. The CDR3 region is CASTPWREDGELFF. CDR3 in DNA: TGTGCCAGTACCCCCTGGCGGGAGGATGGGGAGCTGTTTTTT.

This clonotype was detected many times. CDR3 region: CSASGRGLAETYEQYF. The CDR3 nucleotides are TGCAGTGCTAGTGGGCGGGGGCTAGCGGAGACCTACGAGCAGTACTTC. The chain joins TRBV20-1 to TRBJ2-7; TRBD2 might be the D (7 bases). The CDR3 is made up of 16 amino acids. Trimming left V 3 bases short and J 2 bases short, with 20 bases between. Germline V gene sequence: CDR1 DFQATT, CDR2 SNEGSKA (reference sequence).

This clonotype was found many times. CDR3 amino acids: CASSQAGSSTQYF. CDR3 bases: TGTGCCAGCAGCCAAGCCGGGAGCTCGACCCAGTACTTC. The chain combines TRBV3-1 with TRBJ2-5, with a possible D match to TRBD2 (6 bases). The CDR3 covers 13 residues. Per germline, CDR1 LGHDT and CDR2 YNNKEL (reference sequence). Trimming removed 1 base at V and 7 bases at J, with 10 bases between.

This chain connects TRBV29-1 to TRBJ2-7; TRBD2 matches 8 bases. The germline V gene encodes CDR1 SQVTM and CDR2 ANQGSEA. The CDR3 is made up of 15 amino acids. The trim removed 4 bases at V and 2 bases at J, leaving 10 bases unmatched. The CDR3: CSVVVGTSGTYEQYF. CDR3 nucleotides: TGCAGCGTTGTTGTCGGAACTAGCGGTACCTACGAGCAGTACTTC.

This clonotype was seen at least ten times. The chain links TRBV18 to TRBJ2-3; 14 bases align to TRBD2. The CDR3 consists of 19 residues. Trimming at V came to 4 bases and at J to 1 base, leaving 10 bases not matched to a gene. Germline loops: CDR1 KGHSH, CDR2 LQKENI. As DNA, the CDR3 is TGTGCCAGCTCACAAGGGACTAGCGGGAGCCCGCTGGGCACAGATACGCAGTATTTT. As protein: CASSQGTSGSPLGTDTQYF.

This sequence joins TRBV5-6 and TRBJ1-1, with D unresolved. The germline V gene has CDR1 SGHDT and CDR2 YYEEEE. V lost 2 bases and J 5 bases, leaving 13 bases between the germline ends. The CDR3 spans 14 residues. The CDR3, as DNA: TGTGCCAGCAGCTTAGCGACACTCCGGACTGAAGCTTTCTTT. The encoded protein is CASSLATLRTEAFF.

This clonotype was counted at least ten times. This CDR3 is CASSPRTTYNEQFF. The CDR3 DNA sequence: TGTGCCAGCAGCCCCCGGACTACCTACAATGAGCAGTTCTTC. This chain uses TRBV7-9 with TRBJ2-1, with a possible D match to TRBD2 (6 bases). V shed 5 bases and J shed 2 bases, with 10 bases lying between them. The CDR3 has 14 residues. Germline assignment: CDR1 SEHNR and CDR2 FQNEAQ (reference sequence).

This clonotype was recorded only once. V is TRBV13 and J is TRBJ2-2; tentatively, D is TRBD1 or TRBD2 (5 bases each). This CDR3 region has 16 residues. V dropped 5 bases and J dropped 5 bases, with 18 bases sitting between them. Germline V gives CDR1 PRHDT, CDR2 FYEKMQ (reference sequence). For the CDR3, the DNA is TGTGCCAGCAGCCCGTCGGGGCAGACCCCAACCGGGGAGCTGTTTTTT. Translating gives CASSPSGQTPTGELFF.

This rearrangement joins TRBV6-2 or TRBV6-3 to TRBJ2-3; D is unresolved. The CDR3 runs to 14 residues. Trimming pared 6 bases from V and 2 bases from J, leaving 12 bases between. Germline V gene lookup returns CDR1 MNHEY and CDR2 SVGEGT. The CDR3 DNA reads as TGTGCCAGCAGAGCCATCTGGCCCACAGATACGCAGTATTTT. It encodes CASRAIWPTDTQYF.

This sequence joins TRBV30 and TRBJ1-2; possible D gene TRBD1, 5 bases. There are 18 residues in the CDR3. Looked up from germline, CDR1 is GTSNPN and CDR2 is SVGIG (reference sequence). V was clipped by 3 bases and J by 0 bases, with 23 bases between them. CDR3 sequence reads: CAWRSDWDDMSPNYGYTF. The CDR3 bases are TGTGCCTGGAGATCCGATTGGGACGACATGTCCCCTAACTATGGCTACACCTTC. Supplemented by reference TRBV30 and TRBJ1-2, the full variable domain reads SQTIHQWPATLVQPVGSPLSLECTVEGTSNPNLYWYRQAAGRGLQLLFYSVGIGQISSEVPQNLSASRPQDRQFILSSKKLLLSDSGFYLCAWRSDWDDMSPNYGYTFGSGTRLTVV.

This clonotype has ten or more counts. The gene calls are TRBV11-2 and TRBJ1-6; D perhaps matches TRBD1 (5 bases). CDR1 and CDR2 from the germline V gene are SGHAT and FQNNGV. Deletions cut 1 base from V and 8 bases from J, with 9 bases between. This CDR3 spans 14 amino acids. The CDR3, as DNA: TGTGCCAGCAGCTTAGGAGGGGTGGATTCACCCCTCCACTTT. Protein product: CASSLGGVDSPLHF. The variable domain in full, completed from reference TRBV11-2 and TRBJ1-6, reads EAGVAQSPRYKIIEKRQSVAFWCNPISGHATLYWYQQILGQGPKLLIQFQNNGVVDDSQLPKDRFSAERLKGVDSTLKIQPAKLEDSAVYLCASSLGGVDSPLHFGNGTRLTVT.

This clonotype was observed at least ten times. The rearrangement links TRBV2 to TRBJ2-7, with D unclear. Trimming stripped 7 bases from V and 0 bases from J, with 7 bases between. Germline V lookup: CDR1 SNHLY, CDR2 FYNNEI. This CDR3 spans 12 amino acids. DNA of the CDR3: TGTGCCAGCAAGATGAGCTCCTACGAGCAGTACTTC. Its protein is CASKMSSYEQYF.

The count of this clonotype is one. At one end, the junction sequence differs from germline, possibly due to a read error. Here the CDR3 reads CACSLYRGLHEQYF. In nucleotides, the CDR3 is TGTGCCTGCAGTTTATACAGGGGGCTTCACGAGCAGTACTTC. This chain uses TRBV27 with TRBJ2-7; 9 nucleotides agree with TRBD1. This CDR3 is 14 amino acids long. CDR1 is MNHEY, CDR2 SMNVEV, per germline (reference sequence).

This clonotype showed up many times. The rearrangement joins TRBV30 to TRBJ2-2; maybe TRBD2 (6 bases). Trimming left V 5 bases short and J 2 bases short, with 18 bases between. Germline V gene lookup returns CDR1 GTSNPN and CDR2 SVGIG (reference sequence). The CDR3 sequence is 16 residues long. CDR3 region: CAWSPGLLSNTGELFF. CDR3 DNA: TGTGCCTGGTCCCCGGGACTCCTTTCCAACACCGGGGAGCTGTTTTTT. The whole variable domain, remainder taken from reference TRBV30 and TRBJ2-2, is SQTIHQWPATLVQPVGSPLSLECTVEGTSNPNLYWYRQAAGRGLQLLFYSVGIGQISSEVPQNLSASRPQDRQFILSSKKLLLSDSGFYLCAWSPGLLSNTGELFFGEGSRLTVL.

This clonotype was detected many times. V gene TRBV28 combines with J gene TRBJ2-7, with D hard to call. Germline V gene data show CDR1 as MDHEN and CDR2 as SYDVKM. This CDR3 has 12 residues. V dropped 3 bases and J dropped 2 bases, with 5 bases sitting between them. The CDR3 nucleotides read TGTGCCAGCAGTTTCGCTACCTACGAGCAGTACTTC. Amino acid sequence: CASSFATYEQYF.

A note on this clonotype: The junction and the germline gene differ at one end; a read error may be behind it. This rearrangement joins TRBV7-9 to TRBJ2-3, with D perhaps TRBD2 (6 bases). In germline, CDR1 is SEHNR, CDR2 FQNEAQ (reference sequence). The CDR3 length is 13 residues. The chain's CDR3 is CVSSGYSFDTQYF. As DNA, the CDR3 is TGTGTCAGCAGCGGGTACTCCTTCGATACGCAGTATTTT.

V usage is TRBV6-1 and J usage is TRBJ2-7; TRBD2 matches 8 bases. CDR3 length: 14 residues. CDR1 is MNHNS, CDR2 SASEGT, per germline. The trim removed 4 bases at V and 1 base at J, leaving 3 bases unmatched. CDR3 DNA: TGTGCCAGCAGTGCCGGGACTAGATCCTACGAGCAGTACTTC. Translation: CASSAGTRSYEQYF.

This clonotype was counted at least ten times. V and J are TRBV6-1 and TRBJ1-1; a weak D match, TRBD1 (5 bases). The germline V and J ends were trimmed by 7 bases and 4 bases, with 13 bases remaining between them. Germline V lookup: CDR1 MNHNS, CDR2 SASEGT. The CDR3 loop spans 13 amino acids. This chain's CDR3 is CASTQPGGTEAFF. CDR3 coding DNA: TGTGCCAGCACCCAACCGGGGGGCACTGAAGCTTTCTTT.

This chain links TRBV7-8 with TRBJ2-3, with D perhaps matching TRBD2 (6 bases). The V and J ends lost 7 bases and 4 bases respectively, with 33 bases between them. Germline CDR1 and CDR2: SGHVS and FQNEAQ. The CDR3 is made up of 20 amino acids. This chain's CDR3 is CASIHFGWRDPSTPADTQYF. For the CDR3, the DNA is TGTGCCAGCATCCATTTCGGGTGGCGGGACCCCTCTACACCCGCAGATACGCAGTATTTT.

This clonotype occurred many times. This chain uses TRBV6-1 with TRBJ2-5, with 9 bases identical to TRBD1. Germline V gene sequence: CDR1 MNHNS, CDR2 SASEGT. The CDR3 has 16 amino acids. With 0 bases clipped from V and 2 bases from J, the junction kept 4 bases outside the gene matches. The CDR3 bases are TGTGCCAGCAGTGAAGCCTGGGACAGGGTTCAAGAGACCCAGTACTTC. Translated: CASSEAWDRVQETQYF.